This is a list of T cell receptor beta chains from one sample in a study of control samples from healthy donors and cancer patients. Here immunoSEQ multiplex PCR was the method, and the copy in TCRdb shows in-frame clones only, minus some. Of tens of thousands of clones listed, over 90% are singletons. Material: blood. The receptors were gathered from a woman in her 30s in good health. Both conserved end residues are part of each CDR3. Each record gives: V gene, J gene, CDR3 length, clone size, D gene, CDR3 protein, CDR3 DNA. A D gene is named only where the DNA matches it firmly. Some rows have no size entry. The others give once, few or many, or a class for an expanded clone.

TRBV27	TRBJ1-1	15	-	TRBD1	CASSLGTGGNTEAFF	TGTGCCAGCAGTTTAGGGACAGGGGGAAACACTGAAGCTTTCTTT
TRBV27	TRBJ2-1	16	-	-	CASSLYSLSSYNEQFF	TGTGCCAGCAGTTTATATAGCTTGAGCTCCTACAATGAGCAGTTCTTC
TRBV7-9	TRBJ1-3	15	once	-	CASSLDRDSGNTIYF	TGTGCCAGCAGCCTCGACAGAGACTCTGGAAACACCATATATTTT
TRBV11-2	TRBJ1-6	16	-	-	CASSLEGGTNSSPLHF	TGTGCCAGCAGCTTAGAAGGAGGAACAAATAGTTCACCCCTCCACTTT
TRBV6-1	TRBJ1-4	14	-	-	CASSDGEGSEKLFF	TGTGCCAGCAGTGATGGCGAGGGGAGTGAAAAACTGTTTTTT
TRBV5-1	TRBJ1-6	14	-	-	CASSLDTLNSPLHF	TGCGCCAGCAGCTTGGATACACTTAATTCACCCCTCCACTTT
TRBV7-6	TRBJ2-2	15	-	-	CASSSSSVGTGELFF	TGTGCCAGCAGCTCCTCCTCGGTGGGCACCGGGGAGCTGTTTTTT
TRBV6-4	TRBJ1-6	18	-	TRBD1	CASSDPSDRGQGISPLHF	TGTGCCAGCAGTGACCCTTCGGACAGGGGGCAGGGAATTTCACCCCTCCACTTT
TRBV9	TRBJ2-2	14	-	-	CASSLSSNTGELFF	TGTGCCAGCAGCCTAAGTTCGAACACCGGGGAGCTGTTTTTT
TRBV6-5	TRBJ1-2	15	once	TRBD1	CASSYTRGTGYGYTF	TGTGCCAGCAGTTACACAAGAGGGACAGGGTATGGCTACACCTTC
TRBV30	TRBJ1-4	13	-	-	CAWDPGLPEKLFF	TGTGCCTGGGACCCCGGGCTCCCTGAAAAACTGTTTTTT
TRBV18	TRBJ1-1	16	-	-	CASSPPSGAPYTEAFF	TGTGCCAGCTCACCACCGTCAGGGGCCCCTTACACTGAAGCTTTCTTT
TRBV11-3	TRBJ2-2	16	-	TRBD2	CASSSGLAGNIGELFF	TGTGCCAGCAGCTCGGGACTAGCGGGAAATATCGGGGAGCTGTTTTTT
TRBV27	TRBJ1-1	13	-	TRBD1	CASSLWDSTEAFF	TGTGCCAGCAGTTTATGGGACAGCACGGAAGCTTTCTTT
TRBV6-5	TRBJ1-5	13	-	-	CASSFSSNQPQHF	TGTGCCAGCAGTTTCAGTAGCAATCAGCCCCAGCATTTT
TRBV6-5	TRBJ2-3	15	once	TRBD2	CASTRGLAGADTQYF	TGTGCCAGCACCCGGGGTCTAGCGGGAGCAGATACGCAGTATTTT
TRBV23-1	TRBJ2-3	17	-	-	CASSQIDRSVGTDTQYF	TGCGCCAGCAGTCAAATAGACCGGAGTGTGGGCACAGATACGCAGTATTTT
TRBV6-4	TRBJ2-3	14	few	-	CASSDSRGGDTQYF	TGTGCCAGCAGTGACTCGAGGGGGGGCGATACGCAGTATTTT
TRBV19	TRBJ1-1	17	-	-	CASSTIDLGGMNTEAFF	TGTGCCAGTAGTACTATAGACCTGGGGGGAATGAACACTGAAGCTTTCTTT
TRBV5-1	TRBJ1-1	16	-	TRBD1	CASSLADREMNTEAFF	TGCGCCAGCAGCTTGGCGGACAGGGAGATGAACACTGAAGCTTTCTTT
TRBV6-5	TRBJ1-1	14	-	-	CASRTTIVNTEAFF	TGTGCCAGCAGAACGACCATAGTGAACACTGAAGCTTTCTTT
TRBV19	TRBJ2-6	15	-	-	CASSLINSGANVLTF	TGTGCCAGTAGCCTCATTAACTCTGGGGCCAACGTCCTGACTTTC
TRBV27	TRBJ1-6	13	-	-	CASSLGSSSPLHF	TGTGCCAGCAGTTTGGGCTCGAGTTCACCCCTCCACTTT
TRBV4-1	TRBJ2-3	17	-	-	CASSQGFYGSSTDTQYF	TGCGCCAGCAGCCAAGGCTTTTACGGAAGTAGCACAGATACGCAGTATTTT
TRBV20-1	TRBJ2-1	11	-	-	CSAAGGYEQFF	TGCAGTGCTGCCGGGGGTTATGAGCAGTTCTTC
TRBV6-5	TRBJ2-7	15	-	-	CASSYTGVGSYEQYF	TGTGCCAGCAGTTATACGGGGGTCGGCTCCTACGAGCAGTACTTC
TRBV5-6	TRBJ1-2	13	-	-	CASSLVQNYGYTF	TGTGCCAGCAGCTTGGTTCAGAACTATGGCTACACCTTC
TRBV9	TRBJ1-4	17	-	-	CASSEGVREPTNEKLFF	TGTGCCAGCAGCGAGGGGGTCAGGGAGCCAACTAATGAAAAACTGTTTTTT
TRBV28	TRBJ1-5	12	-	-	CASSLPNQPQHF	TGTGCCAGCAGTTTACCCAATCAGCCCCAGCATTTT
TRBV4-1	TRBJ1-1	15	once	-	CASSQGAKGNAEAFF	TGCGCCAGCAGCCAAGGGGCGAAAGGGAACGCTGAAGCTTTCTTT
TRBV15	TRBJ1-2	16	-	-	CATSRDRGITSYGYTF	TGTGCCACCAGCAGAGATAGGGGGATAACCTCCTATGGCTACACCTTC
TRBV19	TRBJ1-1	15	-	-	CASRTPGHLNTEAFF	TGTGCCAGTAGGACACCGGGACACCTGAACACTGAAGCTTTCTTT
TRBV7-9	TRBJ2-1	14	-	-	CASDLPANVNEQFF	TGTGCCAGCGATTTACCCGCCAACGTCAATGAGCAGTTCTTC
TRBV7-9	TRBJ2-7	16	-	-	CASSLAGESHWGEQYF	TGTGCCAGCAGCTTAGCGGGGGAGTCTCACTGGGGCGAGCAGTACTTC
TRBV10-3	TRBJ2-7	13	once	TRBD2	CAISAASGGEQYF	TGTGCCATCAGTGCGGCTAGCGGGGGAGAGCAGTACTTC
TRBV10-3	TRBJ1-1	12	once	-	CAISEQGKKAFF	TGTGCCATCAGTGAACAGGGAAAAAAAGCTTTCTTT
TRBV4-1	TRBJ2-6	18	-	-	CASSRGEGILSGANVLTF	TGCGCCAGCAGCCGGGGAGAGGGGATACTCTCTGGGGCCAACGTCCTGACTTTC
TRBV28	TRBJ1-6	15	-	-	CAGQQGGGYNSPLHF	TGTGCCGGACAACAGGGAGGGGGGTATAATTCACCCCTCCACTTT
TRBV6-5	TRBJ1-2	14	-	-	CASSYVGGTYGYTF	TGTGCCAGCAGTTACGTCGGGGGCACTTATGGCTACACCTTC
TRBV18	TRBJ1-2	15	-	-	CASSNDRRVFYGYTF	TGTGCCAGCTCAAACGACAGGCGGGTTTTCTATGGCTACACCTTC
TRBV5-4	TRBJ2-5	13	-	-	CASSLDGVETQYF	TGTGCCAGCAGCCTCGACGGGGTAGAGACCCAGTACTTC
TRBV19	TRBJ1-5	15	-	-	CASSPGPAFNQPQHF	TGTGCCAGTAGTCCGGGACCGGCCTTCAATCAGCCCCAGCATTTT
TRBV2	TRBJ2-1	12	-	TRBD1	CASSVTGGGQFF	TGTGCCAGCAGTGTTACAGGGGGCGGCCAGTTCTTC
TRBV20-1	TRBJ1-5	18	-	TRBD1	CSASRGQEGARSNQPQHF	TGCAGTGCTAGTCGAGGCCAAGAGGGGGCGCGGAGCAATCAGCCCCAGCATTTT
TRBV7-3	TRBJ2-2	15	once	-	CASSLTGTVPGELFF	TGTGCCAGCAGCTTAACCGGGACTGTTCCCGGGGAGCTGTTTTTT
TRBV5-6	TRBJ2-1	14	-	TRBD2	CASNDGRAIYEQFF	TGTGCCAGCAACGACGGGAGGGCCATCTATGAGCAGTTCTTC